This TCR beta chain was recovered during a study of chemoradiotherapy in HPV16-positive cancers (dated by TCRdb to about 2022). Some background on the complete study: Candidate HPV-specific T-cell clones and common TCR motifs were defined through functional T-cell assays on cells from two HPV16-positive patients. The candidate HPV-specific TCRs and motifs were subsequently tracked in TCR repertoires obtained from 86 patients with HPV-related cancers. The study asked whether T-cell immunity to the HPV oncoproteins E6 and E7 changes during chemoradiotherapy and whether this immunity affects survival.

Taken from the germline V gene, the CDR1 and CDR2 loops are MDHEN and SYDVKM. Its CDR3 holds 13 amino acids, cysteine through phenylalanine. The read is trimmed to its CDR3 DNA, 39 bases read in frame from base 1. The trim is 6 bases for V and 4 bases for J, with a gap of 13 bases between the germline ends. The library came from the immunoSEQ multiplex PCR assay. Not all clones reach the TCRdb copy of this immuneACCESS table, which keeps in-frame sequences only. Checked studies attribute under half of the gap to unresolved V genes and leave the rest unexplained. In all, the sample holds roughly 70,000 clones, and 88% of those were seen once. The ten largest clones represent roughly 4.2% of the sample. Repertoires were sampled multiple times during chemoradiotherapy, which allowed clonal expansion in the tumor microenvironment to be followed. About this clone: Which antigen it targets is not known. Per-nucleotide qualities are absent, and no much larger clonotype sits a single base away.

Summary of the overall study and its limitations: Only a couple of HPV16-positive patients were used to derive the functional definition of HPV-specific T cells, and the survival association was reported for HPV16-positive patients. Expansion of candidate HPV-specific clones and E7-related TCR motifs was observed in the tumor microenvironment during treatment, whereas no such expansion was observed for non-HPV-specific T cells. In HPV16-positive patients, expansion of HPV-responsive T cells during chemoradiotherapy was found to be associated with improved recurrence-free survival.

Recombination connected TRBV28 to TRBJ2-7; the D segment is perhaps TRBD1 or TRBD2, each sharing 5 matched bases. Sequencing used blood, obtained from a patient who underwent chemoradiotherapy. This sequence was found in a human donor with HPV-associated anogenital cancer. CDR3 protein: CASRPGTSYEQYF. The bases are TGTGCCAGCAGACCCGGGACCTCATACGAGCAGTACTTC.